Shown below are 10 T cell receptor beta chains from a single sample sequenced in a study of CD8 T cells in ankylosing spondylitis. TCRdb re-analysed the 5' RACE reads in MiXCR, keeping a single row per CDR3 protein. The table records over 200,000 distinct CDR3 sequences, about 10% of them present only once. The specimen sequenced was blood, either unsorted or a sorted T cell fraction (not recorded which). The receptors derive from a male donor with ankylosing spondylitis or in good health (not recorded which).

In this sample, this clonotype turned up many times. CDR3 in DNA: TGTGCCGTAGGGAGGGGAACAGATACGCAGTATTTT. It encodes CAVGRGTDTQYF. The chain has TRBV27 and TRBJ2-3; 7 bases match TRBD2. CDR1 is MNHEY and CDR2 is SMNVEV in the germline V gene (reference sequence). Trimming removed 11 bases from V and 3 bases from J; junction bases left unmatched: 5. The length of the CDR3 is 12 residues.

This clonotype was detected many times. This sequence joins TRBV3-1 and TRBJ2-7; TRBD2 matches at 8 bases. The CDR3 has 13 residues. With 2 bases clipped from V and 6 bases from J, the junction kept 3 bases outside the gene matches. Per the germline V gene, CDR1 is LGHDT and CDR2 is YNNKEL (reference sequence). The CDR3, as DNA: TGTGCCAGCAGCCAAACAACTAGCGGCGAGCAGTACTTC. Translating it yields CASSQTTSGEQYF.

This chain links TRBV2 with TRBJ2-1; the D is unclear. Trimming removed 8 bases at V and 7 bases at J, with 15 bases between. The CDR3 covers 13 residues. Per germline, CDR1 SNHLY and CDR2 FYNNEI. The CDR3 loop reads CASAKEGWNEQFF. The CDR3 DNA reads as TGTGCCAGCGCTAAAGAAGGGTGGAATGAGCAGTTCTTC.

The J gene is TRBJ1-4, the V gene TRBV7-2; 7 positions match TRBD1. The CDR3 spans 15 residues. Germline V gene data show CDR1 as SGHTA and CDR2 as FQGNSA. V lost 1 base, J lost 7 bases, and 6 bases stayed unmatched. In nucleotides, the CDR3 is TGTGCCAGCAGCTTAGTGGGGCAGGGGGGTGAAAAACTGTTTTTT. It yields the protein CASSLVGQGGEKLFF.

At least ten counts were recorded for this clonotype. This chain's CDR3 is CASSSGGGNEKLFF. In DNA, the CDR3 is TGCGCCAGCAGCTCAGGGGGCGGGAATGAAAAACTGTTTTTT. The chain joins TRBV5-1 to TRBJ1-4; TRBD1 matches 8 bases. V shed 3 bases and J 5 bases; nucleotides not matched to a gene: 3. The CDR3 sequence is 14 residues long. Per germline, CDR1 SGHRS and CDR2 YFSETQ.

This clonotype was recorded a few times. The chain carries TRBV18 and TRBJ2-3, with D uncertain. Per the germline V gene, CDR1 is KGHSH and CDR2 is LQKENI. With 3 bases removed from V and 1 base from J, the gap between germline ends came to 8 bases. The length of the CDR3 is 14 residues. CDR3 sequence reads: CASSPIMGTDTQYF. The CDR3 DNA follows: TGTGCCAGCTCACCGATCATGGGCACAGATACGCAGTATTTT.

At least ten counts were recorded for this clonotype. The chain couples TRBV20-1 to TRBJ2-2, with D possibly being TRBD2 (5 bases). CDR1 is DFQATT, CDR2 SNEGSKA, per germline (reference sequence). V lost 2 bases to trimming and J lost 3 bases, with 13 bases between them. This CDR3 has 15 amino acids. The CDR3 loop is CSARLAGRDTGELFF. The CDR3 DNA reads as TGCAGTGCTAGACTGGCGGGCCGGGACACCGGGGAGCTGTTTTTT.

This clonotype has a count of ten or more. CDR3 nucleotides: TGTGCCAGCAGCCCAGTTACGCCCAGCACAGATACGCAGTATTTT. Protein product: CASSPVTPSTDTQYF. This chain joins TRBV3-1 and TRBJ2-3; no reliable D call. This CDR3 region has 15 residues. V lost 4 bases to trimming and J lost 0 bases, with 11 bases between them. Per the germline V gene, CDR1 is LGHDT and CDR2 is YNNKEL (reference sequence).

This clonotype appeared a few times. The rearrangement uses TRBV20-1 and TRBJ2-1, with D possibly matching TRBD1 (6 bases). There are 15 residues in the CDR3. Germline CDR1 is DFQATT and CDR2 is SNEGSKA (reference sequence). Trimming cost V 1 base and J 0 bases, with 10 bases left between them. The CDR3 here is CSARGTVSSYNEQFF. CDR3 DNA: TGCAGTGCTAGAGGGACAGTGAGCTCCTACAATGAGCAGTTCTTC.

This clonotype occurred many times. The chain combines TRBV5-1 with TRBJ2-4; D possibly corresponds to TRBD2 (5 bases). The germline V gene has CDR1 SGHRS and CDR2 YFSETQ. Trimming cost V 4 bases and J 9 bases, with 17 bases left between them. This CDR3 is 14 amino acids long. The CDR3 region has the DNA TGCGCCAGCAGCCCATTGAGTCTTGGAGGCATTCAGTACTTC. This translates into CASSPLSLGGIQYF.